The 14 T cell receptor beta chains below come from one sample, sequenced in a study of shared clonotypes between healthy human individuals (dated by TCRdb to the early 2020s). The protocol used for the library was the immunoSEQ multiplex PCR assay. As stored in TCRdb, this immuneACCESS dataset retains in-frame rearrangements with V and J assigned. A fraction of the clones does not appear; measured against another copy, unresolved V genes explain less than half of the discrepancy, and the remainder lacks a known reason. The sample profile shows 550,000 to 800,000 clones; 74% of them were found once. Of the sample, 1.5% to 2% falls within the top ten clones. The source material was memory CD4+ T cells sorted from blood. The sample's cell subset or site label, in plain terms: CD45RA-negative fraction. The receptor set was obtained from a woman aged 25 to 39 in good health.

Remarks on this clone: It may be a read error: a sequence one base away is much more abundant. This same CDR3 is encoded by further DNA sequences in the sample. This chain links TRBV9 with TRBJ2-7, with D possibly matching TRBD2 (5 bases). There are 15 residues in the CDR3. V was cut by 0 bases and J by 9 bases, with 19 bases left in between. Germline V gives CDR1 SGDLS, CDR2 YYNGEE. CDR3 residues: CASSVDSLAGDVQYF. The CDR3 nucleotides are TGTGCCAGCAGCGTAGATTCGCTAGCAGGAGATGTGCAGTACTTC.

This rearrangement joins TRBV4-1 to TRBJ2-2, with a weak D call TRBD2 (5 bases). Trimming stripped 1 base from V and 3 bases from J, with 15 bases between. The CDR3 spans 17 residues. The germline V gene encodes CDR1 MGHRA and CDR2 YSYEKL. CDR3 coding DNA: TGCGCCAGCAGCCAAGTGCAACGGGGAGAGGACACCGGGGAGCTGTTTTTT. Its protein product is CASSQVQRGEDTGELFF.

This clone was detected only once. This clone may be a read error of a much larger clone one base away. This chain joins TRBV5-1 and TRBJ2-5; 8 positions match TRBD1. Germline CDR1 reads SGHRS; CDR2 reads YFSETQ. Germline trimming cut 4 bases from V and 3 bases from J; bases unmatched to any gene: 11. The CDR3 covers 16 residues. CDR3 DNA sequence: TGCGCCAGCAGCCCACAGACAGGGGCTTCCGAAGAGACCCAGTACTTC. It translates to CASSPQTGASEETQYF. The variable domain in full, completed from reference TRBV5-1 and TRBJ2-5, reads KAGVTQTPRYLIKTRGQQVTLSCSPISGHRSVSWYQQTPGQGLQFLFEYFSETQRNKGNFPGRFSGRQFSNSRSEMNVSTLELGDSALYLCASSPQTGASEETQYFGPGTRLLVL.

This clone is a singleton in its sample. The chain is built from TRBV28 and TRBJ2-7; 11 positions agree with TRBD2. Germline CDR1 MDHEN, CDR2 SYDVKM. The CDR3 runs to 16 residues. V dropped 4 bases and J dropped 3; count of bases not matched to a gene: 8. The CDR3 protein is CASSSYIAGGHYEQYF. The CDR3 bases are TGTGCCAGCAGTTCATACATAGCGGGAGGGCACTACGAGCAGTACTTC.

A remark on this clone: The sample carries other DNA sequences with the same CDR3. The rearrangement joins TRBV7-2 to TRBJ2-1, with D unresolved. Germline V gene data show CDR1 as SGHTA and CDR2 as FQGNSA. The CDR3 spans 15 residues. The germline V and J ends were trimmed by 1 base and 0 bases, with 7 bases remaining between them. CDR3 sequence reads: CASSLEGSSYNEQFF. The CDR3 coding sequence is TGTGCCAGCAGCTTAGAGGGAAGCTCCTACAATGAGCAGTTCTTC.

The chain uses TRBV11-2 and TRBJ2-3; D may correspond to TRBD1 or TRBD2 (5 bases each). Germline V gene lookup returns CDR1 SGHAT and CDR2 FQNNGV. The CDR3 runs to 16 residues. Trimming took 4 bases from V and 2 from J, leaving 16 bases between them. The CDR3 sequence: CASSYTGTGYTDTQYF. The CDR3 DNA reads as TGTGCCAGCAGCTACACCGGGACGGGGTACACAGATACGCAGTATTTT.

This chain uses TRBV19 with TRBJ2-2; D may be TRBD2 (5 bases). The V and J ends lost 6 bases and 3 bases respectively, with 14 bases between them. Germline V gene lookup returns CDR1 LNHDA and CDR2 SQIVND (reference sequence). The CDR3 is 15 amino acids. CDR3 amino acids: CASRTGTRDTGELFF. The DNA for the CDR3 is TGTGCCAGTAGGACGGGAACTCGGGACACCGGGGAGCTGTTTTTT.

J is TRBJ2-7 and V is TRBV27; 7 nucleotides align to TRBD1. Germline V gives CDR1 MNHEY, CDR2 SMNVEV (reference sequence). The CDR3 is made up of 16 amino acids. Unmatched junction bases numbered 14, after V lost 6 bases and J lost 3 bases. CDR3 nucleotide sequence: TGTGCCAGCAGGCGAGGGGGCCAACTATCTAACTACGAGCAGTACTTC. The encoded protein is CASRRGGQLSNYEQYF.

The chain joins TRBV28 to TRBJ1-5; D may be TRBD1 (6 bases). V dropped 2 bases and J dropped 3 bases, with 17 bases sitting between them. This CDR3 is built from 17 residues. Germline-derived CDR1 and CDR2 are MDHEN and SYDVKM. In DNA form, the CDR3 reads TGTGCCAGCAGTTTACAGTCGTGGACAGAACACAATCAGCCCCAGCATTTT. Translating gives CASSLQSWTEHNQPQHF.

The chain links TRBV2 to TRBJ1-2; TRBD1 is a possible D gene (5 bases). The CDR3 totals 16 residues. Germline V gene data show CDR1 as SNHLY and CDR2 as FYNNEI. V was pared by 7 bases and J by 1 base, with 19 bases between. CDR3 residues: CASTKSGQGGNYGYTF. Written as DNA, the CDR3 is TGTGCCAGCACAAAATCCGGGCAGGGCGGTAACTATGGCTACACCTTC.

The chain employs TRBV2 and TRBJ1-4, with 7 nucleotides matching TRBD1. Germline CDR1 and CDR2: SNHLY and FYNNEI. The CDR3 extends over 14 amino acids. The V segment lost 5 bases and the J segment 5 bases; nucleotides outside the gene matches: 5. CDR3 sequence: CASSTRDRNEKLFF. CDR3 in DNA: TGTGCCAGCAGTACCAGGGACAGAAATGAAAAACTGTTTTTT.

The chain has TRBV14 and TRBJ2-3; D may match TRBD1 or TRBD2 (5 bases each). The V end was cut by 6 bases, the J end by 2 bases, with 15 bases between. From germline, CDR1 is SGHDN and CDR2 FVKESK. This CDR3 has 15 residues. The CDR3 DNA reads TGTGCCAGCAGTCGAAGATTGGGGACCACAGATACGCAGTATTTT. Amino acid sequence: CASSRRLGTTDTQYF.

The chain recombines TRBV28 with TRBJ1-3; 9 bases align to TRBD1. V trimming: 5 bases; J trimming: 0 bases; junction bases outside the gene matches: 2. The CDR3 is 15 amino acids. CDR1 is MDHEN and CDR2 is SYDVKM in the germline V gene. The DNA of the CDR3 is TGTGCCAGCAGTACAGGGGGCGCCTCTGGAAACACCATATATTTT. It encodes CASSTGGASGNTIYF.

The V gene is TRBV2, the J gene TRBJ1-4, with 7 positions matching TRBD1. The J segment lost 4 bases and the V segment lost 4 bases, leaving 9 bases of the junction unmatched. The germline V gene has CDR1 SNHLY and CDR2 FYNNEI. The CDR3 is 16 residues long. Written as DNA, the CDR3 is TGTGCCAGCAGTGCGGACAGGCCATCACTTAATGAAAAACTGTTTTTT. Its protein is CASSADRPSLNEKLFF.